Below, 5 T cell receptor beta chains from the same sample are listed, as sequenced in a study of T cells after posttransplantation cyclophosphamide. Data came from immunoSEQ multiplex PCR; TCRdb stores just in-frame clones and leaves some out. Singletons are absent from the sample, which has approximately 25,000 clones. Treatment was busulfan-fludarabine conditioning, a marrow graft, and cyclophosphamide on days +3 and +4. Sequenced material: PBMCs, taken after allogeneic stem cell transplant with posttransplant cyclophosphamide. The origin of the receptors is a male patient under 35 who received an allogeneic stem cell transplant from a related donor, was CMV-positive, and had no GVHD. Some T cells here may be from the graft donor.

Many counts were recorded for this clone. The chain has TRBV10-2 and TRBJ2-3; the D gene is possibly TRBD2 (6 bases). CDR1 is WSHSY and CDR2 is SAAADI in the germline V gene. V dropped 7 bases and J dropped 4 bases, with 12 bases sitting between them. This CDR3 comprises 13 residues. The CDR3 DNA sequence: TGCGCCAGCATGGAGGGTCCGGCAGATACGCAGTATTTT. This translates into CASMEGPADTQYF.

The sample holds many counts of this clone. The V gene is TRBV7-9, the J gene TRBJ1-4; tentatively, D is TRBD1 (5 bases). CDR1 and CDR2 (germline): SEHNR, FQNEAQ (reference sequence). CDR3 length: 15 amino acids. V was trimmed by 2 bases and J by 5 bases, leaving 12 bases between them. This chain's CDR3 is CASSLIGQGNEKLFF. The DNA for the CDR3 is TGTGCCAGCAGCTTAATCGGACAAGGGAATGAAAAACTGTTTTTT. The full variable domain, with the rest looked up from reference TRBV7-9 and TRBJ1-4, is DTGVSQNPRHKITKRGQNVTFRCDPISEHNRLYWYRQTLGQGPEFLTYFQNEAQLEKSRLLSDRFSAERPKGSFSTLEIQRTEQGDSAMYLCASSLIGQGNEKLFFGSGTQLSVL.

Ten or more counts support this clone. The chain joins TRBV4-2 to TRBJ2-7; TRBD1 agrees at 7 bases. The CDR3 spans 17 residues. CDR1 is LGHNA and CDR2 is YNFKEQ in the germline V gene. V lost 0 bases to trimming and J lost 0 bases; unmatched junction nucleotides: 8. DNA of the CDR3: TGTGCCAGCAGCCAAGAGGCAGGGGGTGTAACCTCCTACGAGCAGTACTTC. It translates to CASSQEAGGVTSYEQYF.

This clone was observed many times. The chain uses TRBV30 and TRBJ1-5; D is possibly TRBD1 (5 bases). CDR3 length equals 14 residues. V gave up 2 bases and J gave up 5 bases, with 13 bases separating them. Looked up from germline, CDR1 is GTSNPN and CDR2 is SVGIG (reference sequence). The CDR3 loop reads CAWSTGLPYQPQHF. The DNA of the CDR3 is TGTGCCTGGAGTACGGGACTCCCCTATCAGCCCCAGCATTTT.

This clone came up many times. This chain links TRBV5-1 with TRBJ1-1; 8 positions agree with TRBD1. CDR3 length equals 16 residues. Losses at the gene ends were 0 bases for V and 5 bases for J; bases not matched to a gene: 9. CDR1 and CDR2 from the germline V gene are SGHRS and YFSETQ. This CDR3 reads CASSLVSGGISTEAFF. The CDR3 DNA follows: TGCGCCAGCAGCTTGGTGTCAGGGGGCATAAGTACTGAAGCTTTCTTT.